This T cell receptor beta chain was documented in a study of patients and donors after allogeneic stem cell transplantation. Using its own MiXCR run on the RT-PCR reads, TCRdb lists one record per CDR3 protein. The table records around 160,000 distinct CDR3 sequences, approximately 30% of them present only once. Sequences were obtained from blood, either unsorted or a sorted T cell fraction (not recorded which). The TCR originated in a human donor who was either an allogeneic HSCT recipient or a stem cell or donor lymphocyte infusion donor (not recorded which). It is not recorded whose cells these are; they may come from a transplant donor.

The CDR3 region has the DNA TGTGCCAGCAGGCAGGGGTACACCGGGGAGCTGTTTTTT. It encodes CASRQGYTGELFF. The chain uses TRBV3-1 and TRBJ2-2; a possible D gene is TRBD1 (6 bases). Trimming took 6 bases from V and 3 from J, leaving 8 bases between them. CDR1 and CDR2 (germline): LGHDT, YNNKEL (reference sequence). This CDR3 region has 13 residues.